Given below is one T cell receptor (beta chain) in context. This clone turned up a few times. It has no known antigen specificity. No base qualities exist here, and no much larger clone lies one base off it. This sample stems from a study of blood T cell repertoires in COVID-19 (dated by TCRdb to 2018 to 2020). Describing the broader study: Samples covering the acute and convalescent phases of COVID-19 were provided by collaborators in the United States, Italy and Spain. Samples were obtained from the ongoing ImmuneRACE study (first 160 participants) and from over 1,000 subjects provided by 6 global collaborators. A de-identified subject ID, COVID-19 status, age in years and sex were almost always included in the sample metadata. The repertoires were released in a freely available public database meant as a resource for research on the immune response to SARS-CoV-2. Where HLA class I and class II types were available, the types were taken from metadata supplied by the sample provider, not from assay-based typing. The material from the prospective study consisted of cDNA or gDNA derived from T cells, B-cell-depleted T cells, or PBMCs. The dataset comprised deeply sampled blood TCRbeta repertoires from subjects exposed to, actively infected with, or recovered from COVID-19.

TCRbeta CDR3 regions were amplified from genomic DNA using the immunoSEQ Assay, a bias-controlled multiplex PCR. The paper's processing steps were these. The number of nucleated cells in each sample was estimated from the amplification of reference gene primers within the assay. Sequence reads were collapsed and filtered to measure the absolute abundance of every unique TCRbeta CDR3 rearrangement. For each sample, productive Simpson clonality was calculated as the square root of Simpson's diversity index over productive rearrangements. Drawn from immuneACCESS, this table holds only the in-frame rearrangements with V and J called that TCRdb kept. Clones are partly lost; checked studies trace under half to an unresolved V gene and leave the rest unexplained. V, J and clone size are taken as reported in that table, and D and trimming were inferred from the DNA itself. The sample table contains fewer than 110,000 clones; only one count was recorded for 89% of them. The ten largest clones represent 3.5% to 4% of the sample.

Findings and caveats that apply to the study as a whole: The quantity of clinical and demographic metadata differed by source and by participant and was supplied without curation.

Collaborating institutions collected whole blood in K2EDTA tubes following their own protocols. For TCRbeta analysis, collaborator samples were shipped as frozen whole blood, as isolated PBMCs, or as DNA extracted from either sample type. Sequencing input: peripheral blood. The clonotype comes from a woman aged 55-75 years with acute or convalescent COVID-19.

The DNA reads as follows: TGTGCCAGCAGCTTGTCTTGGGGCTCCGGGGGGGAGACCCAGTACTTC. It specifies CASSLSWGSGGETQYF. The rearranged chain carries TRBV7-6 and TRBJ2-5; TRBD2 aligns with 7 central bases. From its cysteine to its phenylalanine, the CDR3 spans 16 amino acids. The kept DNA is CDR3 alone, 48 bases in frame from the first base. Per the germline V gene, SGHVS is the CDR1 and FNYEAQ is the CDR2. Relative to germline, V is missing 3 bases and J is missing 5 bases, with 12 bases of the junction outside any gene match.